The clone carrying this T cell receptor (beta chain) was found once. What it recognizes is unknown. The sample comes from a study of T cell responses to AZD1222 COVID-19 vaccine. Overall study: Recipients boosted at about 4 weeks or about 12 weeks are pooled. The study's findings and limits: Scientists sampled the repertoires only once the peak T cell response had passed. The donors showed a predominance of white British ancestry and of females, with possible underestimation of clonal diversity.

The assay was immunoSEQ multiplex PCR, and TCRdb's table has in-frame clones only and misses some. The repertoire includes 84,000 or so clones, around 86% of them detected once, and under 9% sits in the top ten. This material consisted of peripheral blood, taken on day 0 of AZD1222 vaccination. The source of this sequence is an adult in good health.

This CDR3 reads CASSLVVDRGFANYGYTF. DNA of the CDR3: TGTGCCAGCAGCTTGGTCGTGGACAGGGGATTTGCTAACTATGGCTACACCTTC. This rearrangement joins TRBV5-6 to TRBJ1-2, with 9 nucleotides matching TRBD1. Germline-derived CDR1 and CDR2 are SGHDT and YYEEEE. Unmatched junction bases numbered 9, after V lost 0 bases and J lost 0 bases. CDR3 length: 18 residues.